The 2 T cell receptor beta chains below all came from one sample that was sequenced in a study of blood T cell repertoires in COVID-19. The table came from immunoSEQ multiplex PCR; TCRdb's copy has only in-frame clones and leaves some out. The table includes 350,000 to 400,000 clones, more than 85% detected once. The sample comprised PBMCs or T cells enriched from blood (not recorded which). These receptors were collected from a middle-aged woman who had been exposed to COVID-19.

V gene TRBV21-1 combines with J gene TRBJ1-5. TRBV21-1 represents a pseudogene. This CDR3 contains 17 residues. CDR3 amino acids: CASSPLRGPRLNQPQHF. The CDR3 coding sequence is TGTGCCAGCAGCCCTCTGAGAGGCCCACGCCTTAATCAGCCCCAGCATTTT.

The chain couples TRBV24-1 to TRBJ2-1; the match to TRBD1 covers 7 bases. V dropped 3 bases and J dropped 0; count of bases not matched to a gene: 4. CDR3 length: 16 amino acids. Looked up from germline, CDR1 is KGHDR and CDR2 is SFDVKD. The CDR3 protein is CATSDRTGSSYNEQFF. CDR3 coding DNA: TGTGCCACCAGTGATCGGACAGGCAGCTCCTACAATGAGCAGTTCTTC.